This record looks at one T cell receptor beta chain sequence and its context. This sample was included in a study of T cells in Graves' hyperthyroidism and ophthalmopathy. Regions amplified from RNA transcripts were the TCR beta CDR3 regions. The TCR CDR3 was amplified in a first-round RT-PCR using the HTBI primer set. TCRdb passed the multiplex PCR reads through MiXCR, listing each CDR3 protein once. This sample has hundreds of thousands of distinct CDR3 sequences, with around 20% found just once. Disease duration was under 3 months in the ophthalmopathy patients, who also had a Clinical Activity Score of at least 3 and a NOSPECS grade of at least 4. With 3 bases clipped from V and 6 bases from J, the junction kept 9 bases outside the gene matches. Germline CDR1 and CDR2: DFQATT and SNEGSKA (reference sequence). The CDR3 covers 15 residues.

The material sequenced was blood. The rearrangement links TRBV20-1 to TRBJ1-2; 11 nucleotides align to TRBD1. This receptor was obtained from a man aged 25 to 40 with Graves' ophthalmopathy. CDR3 DNA: TGCAGTGCTAGTGGAGTGGACAGGGGGCTGGATGGCTACACCTTC. Translated: CSASGVDRGLDGYTF.